Sequencing of this TCR beta chain was carried out in a study of T cell responses to AZD1222 COVID-19 vaccine. Pooling was applied to second doses at about 4 or about 12 weeks. Study-level results: Among AZD1222 vaccinees, only 5 to 7 were seropositive at baseline. CD4 TCRs linked to vaccination spanned spike, dominating at 160-218 and 743-854. Spike-specific TCR breadth and depth both grew after two AZD1222 doses.

Trimming removed 0 bases from V and 0 bases from J, with 2 bases in between. CDR3 length: 13 residues. The germline gives CDR1 SGHAT, CDR2 FQNNGV. Clones were sequenced by immunoSEQ multiplex PCR, and TCRdb holds only the in-frame ones, with some missing. Here the sample spans 100,000 to 140,000 clones, 80% to 95% being singletons. As regards this clone: The antigen is unknown.

The gene calls are TRBV11-2 and TRBJ1-2, with no clear D. This material consisted of peripheral blood, taken 28 days after the second AZD1222 dose. This clonotype was sampled from an adult who received the AZD1222 COVID-19 vaccine. DNA of the CDR3: TGTGCCAGCAGCTTAGATGCTAACTATGGCTACACCTTC. Translation gives CASSLDANYGYTF.